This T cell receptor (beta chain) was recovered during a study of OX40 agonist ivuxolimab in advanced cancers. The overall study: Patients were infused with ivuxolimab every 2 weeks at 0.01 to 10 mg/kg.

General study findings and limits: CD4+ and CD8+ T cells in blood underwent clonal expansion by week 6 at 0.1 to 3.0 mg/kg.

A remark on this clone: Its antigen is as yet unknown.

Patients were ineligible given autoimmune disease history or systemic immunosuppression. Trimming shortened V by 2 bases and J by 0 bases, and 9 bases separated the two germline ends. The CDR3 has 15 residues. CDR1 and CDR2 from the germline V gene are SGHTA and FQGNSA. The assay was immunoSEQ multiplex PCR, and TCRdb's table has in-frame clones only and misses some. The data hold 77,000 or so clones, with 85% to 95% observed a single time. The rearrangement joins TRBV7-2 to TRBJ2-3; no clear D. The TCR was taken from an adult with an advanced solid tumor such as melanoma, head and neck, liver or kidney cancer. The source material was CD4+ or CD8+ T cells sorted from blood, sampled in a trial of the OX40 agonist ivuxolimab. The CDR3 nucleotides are TGTGCCAGCAGCTTACTACACGGCAGCACAGATACGCAGTATTTT. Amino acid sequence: CASSLLHGSTDTQYF.